The rows below give T cell receptor beta chains drawn from one sample of a study of blood T cell repertoires in COVID-19. Clones were sequenced by immunoSEQ multiplex PCR, and TCRdb holds only the in-frame ones, with some missing. The table lists 200,000 to 300,000 clones, 81% of them singletons. The sample was peripheral blood. All receptors come from a woman aged 80 or over with COVID-19, enrolled during active disease. Both conserved end residues are part of each CDR3. A D gene is named only where the DNA matches it firmly. Clone size is given for some rows only: seen once, a few or many times, or a class if the clone is expanded.

j_gene: TRBJ1-1
v_gene: TRBV7-6
len: 15
abundance: -
d_gene: -
CDR3nt: TGTGCCAGCAGCTTAGAACTGGGGGGTCACACTGAAGCTTTCTTT
CDR3aa: CASSLELGGHTEAFF

j_gene: TRBJ1-1
v_gene: TRBV19
len: 16
abundance: -
d_gene: TRBD1
CDR3nt: TGTGCCAGTAGTAAATGGACAGGGAGAGGTAACACTGAAGCTTTCTTT
CDR3aa: CASSKWTGRGNTEAFF

j_gene: TRBJ1-3
v_gene: TRBV5-1
len: 16
abundance: -
d_gene: -
CDR3nt: TGCGCCAGCAGCCGGGAGGCAGGGTTCTCTGGAAACACCATATATTTT
CDR3aa: CASSREAGFSGNTIYF

j_gene: TRBJ2-1
v_gene: TRBV3-1/TRBV3-2
len: 15
abundance: -
d_gene: TRBD2
CDR3nt: TGTGCCAGCAGCCATGGAGCGGGGGGCACGAATGAGCAGTTCTTC
CDR3aa: CASSHGAGGTNEQFF

j_gene: TRBJ1-4
v_gene: TRBV4-2
len: 12
abundance: -
d_gene: -
CDR3nt: TGTGCCAGCAGCTCTTCCGTGGAAAAACTGTTTTTT
CDR3aa: CASSSSVEKLFF

j_gene: TRBJ2-7
v_gene: TRBV6-2/TRBV6-3
len: 12
abundance: -
d_gene: TRBD1
CDR3nt: TGTGCCAGCAGTTCCAGGGGGTACGAGCAGTACTTC
CDR3aa: CASSSRGYEQYF

j_gene: TRBJ1-1
v_gene: TRBV3-1/TRBV3-2
len: 15
abundance: -
d_gene: -
CDR3nt: TGTGCCAGCAGCCAAGTATGGGGCGCAGGCACTGAAGCTTTCTTT
CDR3aa: CASSQVWGAGTEAFF

j_gene: TRBJ2-3
v_gene: TRBV7-2
len: 16
abundance: -
d_gene: TRBD2
CDR3nt: TGTGCCAGCAGCTTAGACGTAGCGGGAGGCACAGATACGCAGTATTTT
CDR3aa: CASSLDVAGGTDTQYF

j_gene: TRBJ1-1
v_gene: TRBV27
len: 15
abundance: -
d_gene: TRBD1
CDR3nt: TGTGCCAGCAGTTTCTCGACAGGGGGGAACACTGAAGCTTTCTTT
CDR3aa: CASSFSTGGNTEAFF

j_gene: TRBJ2-2
v_gene: TRBV10-1
len: 16
abundance: -
d_gene: TRBD1
CDR3nt: TGCGCCAGCAGTGGGCCGGGACAGGGAAGAACCGGGGAGCTGTTTTTT
CDR3aa: CASSGPGQGRTGELFF

j_gene: TRBJ1-6
v_gene: TRBV10-3
len: 15
abundance: -
d_gene: TRBD1
CDR3nt: TGTGCCATCAGTGAGCCAGGGGGCGCGGGTTCACCCCTCCACTTT
CDR3aa: CAISEPGGAGSPLHF

j_gene: TRBJ2-5
v_gene: TRBV3-1/TRBV3-2
len: 12
abundance: -
d_gene: -
CDR3nt: TGTGCCAGCAGCAGAGTCGGACAGAAACAGTACTTC
CDR3aa: CASSRVGQKQYF

j_gene: TRBJ2-3
v_gene: TRBV18
len: 16
abundance: -
d_gene: TRBD2
CDR3nt: TGTGCCAGCTCACCACGGACTAGTCAGAGCACAGATACGCAGTATTTT
CDR3aa: CASSPRTSQSTDTQYF

j_gene: TRBJ2-7
v_gene: TRBV29-1
len: 13
abundance: -
d_gene: TRBD2
CDR3nt: TGCAACGTCAACGGGGGGAGCTCCTACGAGCAGTACTTC
CDR3aa: CNVNGGSSYEQYF

j_gene: TRBJ2-3
v_gene: TRBV4-1
len: 18
abundance: -
d_gene: -
CDR3nt: TGCGCCAGCAGCCAAGATCCCCCTAAAATCGGGACTGGGCAGACGCAGTATTTT
CDR3aa: CASSQDPPKIGTGQTQYF

j_gene: TRBJ2-5
v_gene: TRBV19
len: 15
abundance: -
d_gene: -
CDR3nt: TGTGCCAGTAGTATAGATCATAGGGGTCGGGAGACCCAGTACTTC
CDR3aa: CASSIDHRGRETQYF

j_gene: TRBJ1-4
v_gene: TRBV7-9
len: 15
abundance: -
d_gene: TRBD1
CDR3nt: TGTGCCAGCAGCTCATTTCAGGGGGCAGGTGAAAAACTGTTTTTT
CDR3aa: CASSSFQGAGEKLFF

j_gene: TRBJ1-2
v_gene: TRBV30
len: 14
abundance: -
d_gene: TRBD1
CDR3nt: TGTGCCTGGAGCTTGGACAGGGTTGCCTATGGCTACACCTTC
CDR3aa: CAWSLDRVAYGYTF

j_gene: TRBJ1-3
v_gene: TRBV19
len: 16
abundance: -
d_gene: TRBD1
CDR3nt: TGTGCCAGTAGTCCCCAGGGGGCTACTCCTGGAAACACCATATATTTT
CDR3aa: CASSPQGATPGNTIYF

j_gene: TRBJ1-1
v_gene: TRBV5-4
len: 12
abundance: -
d_gene: -
CDR3nt: TGTGCCAGCAGCTTTGGGGGGAGTCAAGCTTTCTTT
CDR3aa: CASSFGGSQAFF

j_gene: TRBJ1-2
v_gene: TRBV5-1
len: 15
abundance: -
d_gene: TRBD1
CDR3nt: TGCGCCAGCAGCTTGCAGCAGGGGGCAGATAGTGGCTACACCTTC
CDR3aa: CASSLQQGADSGYTF

j_gene: TRBJ2-3
v_gene: TRBV5-1
len: 13
abundance: few
d_gene: -
CDR3nt: TGCGCCAGCAGCTCCGGAGACACAGATACGCAGTATTTT
CDR3aa: CASSSGDTDTQYF

j_gene: TRBJ1-2
v_gene: TRBV27
len: 15
abundance: -
d_gene: TRBD1
CDR3nt: TGTGCCAGCAGTATTGCCCGGACAGGGGCGAGTGGCTACACCTTC
CDR3aa: CASSIARTGASGYTF

j_gene: TRBJ2-3
v_gene: TRBV10-2
len: 14
abundance: -
d_gene: -
CDR3nt: TGCGCCAGCATGTTCTCTGGCGGGACAGATACGCAGTATTTT
CDR3aa: CASMFSGGTDTQYF

j_gene: TRBJ1-2
v_gene: TRBV19
len: 18
abundance: -
d_gene: -
CDR3nt: TGTGCCAGTAGGGCAGCGGAGGGGCGCTACACACCCAACTATGGCTACACCTTC
CDR3aa: CASRAAEGRYTPNYGYTF

j_gene: TRBJ2-5
v_gene: TRBV2
len: 12
abundance: -
d_gene: -
CDR3nt: TGTGCCAGCAGTGAAGGTCGAGAGACCCAGTACTTC
CDR3aa: CASSEGRETQYF

j_gene: TRBJ2-1
v_gene: TRBV2
len: 15
abundance: -
d_gene: TRBD2
CDR3nt: TGTGCCAGCAGTGAAAGCGGGGGGGACTACAATGAGCAGTTCTTC
CDR3aa: CASSESGGDYNEQFF

j_gene: TRBJ1-2
v_gene: TRBV30
len: 13
abundance: -
d_gene: -
CDR3nt: TGTGCCTGGAGCCTTGGGGAGAGTTATGGCTACACCTTC
CDR3aa: CAWSLGESYGYTF

j_gene: TRBJ1-6
v_gene: TRBV6-5
len: 15
abundance: few
d_gene: TRBD1
CDR3nt: TGTGCCAGCAGCGTCTCCGGGACAGGGTATTCACCCCTCCACTTT
CDR3aa: CASSVSGTGYSPLHF

j_gene: TRBJ2-7
v_gene: TRBV2
len: 15
abundance: -
d_gene: TRBD1
CDR3nt: TGTGCCAGCAGGACAGGGGGCTTTGGTACCTACGAGCAGTACTTC
CDR3aa: CASRTGGFGTYEQYF

j_gene: TRBJ1-5
v_gene: TRBV19
len: 15
abundance: -
d_gene: TRBD1
CDR3nt: TGTGCCAGTAGCTCCGGGACAGGGGGGAGGCAGCCCCAGCATTTT
CDR3aa: CASSSGTGGRQPQHF

j_gene: TRBJ2-7
v_gene: TRBV24-1
len: 11
abundance: -
d_gene: -
CDR3nt: TGTGCCAGCGGACACTACTACGAGCAGTACTTC
CDR3aa: CASGHYYEQYF

j_gene: TRBJ2-2
v_gene: TRBV7-2
len: 15
abundance: -
d_gene: TRBD1
CDR3nt: TGTGCCAGCAGACCCGGGACAGGGGGCACCGGGGAGCTGTTTTTT
CDR3aa: CASRPGTGGTGELFF

j_gene: TRBJ1-5
v_gene: TRBV23-1
len: 16
abundance: -
d_gene: -
CDR3nt: TGCGCCAGCAGTTCTCACGGACAGTTCGGCAATCAGCCCCAGCATTTT
CDR3aa: CASSSHGQFGNQPQHF

j_gene: TRBJ2-1
v_gene: TRBV7-2
len: 13
abundance: -
d_gene: -
CDR3nt: TGTGCCAGCAGCGCGACTAGAAGCTATGAGCAGTTCTTC
CDR3aa: CASSATRSYEQFF

j_gene: TRBJ1-5
v_gene: TRBV30
len: 15
abundance: -
d_gene: -
CDR3nt: TGTGCCTGGAGTGCGGGACTCGGGGGAAATCAGCCCCAGCATTTT
CDR3aa: CAWSAGLGGNQPQHF

j_gene: TRBJ2-1
v_gene: TRBV6-1
len: 13
abundance: -
d_gene: -
CDR3nt: TGTGCCAGCAGTGAAAGGGGGTACAATGAGCAGTTCTTC
CDR3aa: CASSERGYNEQFF

j_gene: TRBJ1-4
v_gene: TRBV13
len: 13
abundance: -
d_gene: TRBD1
CDR3nt: TGTGCCAGCAGCCCTGGACAGGTAGAAAAACTGTTTTTT
CDR3aa: CASSPGQVEKLFF

j_gene: TRBJ2-6
v_gene: TRBV5-1
len: 17
abundance: -
d_gene: TRBD1
CDR3nt: TGCGCCAGCAGCCCTGGGACAGGATTCTCTGGGGCCAACGTCCTGACTTTC
CDR3aa: CASSPGTGFSGANVLTF

j_gene: TRBJ1-6
v_gene: TRBV10-3
len: 16
abundance: -
d_gene: TRBD1
CDR3nt: TGTGCCATCAGTGGGAAGGGGGGACAGGGTAATTCACCCCTCCACTTT
CDR3aa: CAISGKGGQGNSPLHF

j_gene: TRBJ2-7
v_gene: TRBV25-1
len: 14
abundance: -
d_gene: TRBD1
CDR3nt: TGTGCCAGCAGTGAGGGACAGGGGGACTACGAGCAGTACTTC
CDR3aa: CASSEGQGDYEQYF

j_gene: TRBJ1-1
v_gene: TRBV18
len: 14
abundance: -
d_gene: -
CDR3nt: TGTGCCAGCTCACCACAGGACATGAACACTGAAGCTTTCTTT
CDR3aa: CASSPQDMNTEAFF

j_gene: TRBJ2-3
v_gene: TRBV30
len: 15
abundance: -
d_gene: -
CDR3nt: TGTGCCTGGAGTGTAATTGCGTACCACACAGATACGCAGTATTTT
CDR3aa: CAWSVIAYHTDTQYF

j_gene: TRBJ2-5
v_gene: TRBV9
len: 15
abundance: -
d_gene: -
CDR3nt: TGTGCCAGCAGCGTAGCTCCCGGGGTCGAAAAGACCCAGTACTTC
CDR3aa: CASSVAPGVEKTQYF

j_gene: TRBJ2-1
v_gene: TRBV24-1
len: 14
abundance: -
d_gene: -
CDR3nt: TGTGCCACCAAACCCGGGACTGGACACAATGAGCAGTTCTTC
CDR3aa: CATKPGTGHNEQFF

j_gene: TRBJ1-6
v_gene: TRBV7-3
len: 16
abundance: -
d_gene: -
CDR3nt: TGTGCCAGCAGCTTAAGAGCGGCCTCTTATAATTCACCCCTCCACTTT
CDR3aa: CASSLRAASYNSPLHF

j_gene: TRBJ1-1
v_gene: TRBV3-1/TRBV3-2
len: 15
abundance: -
d_gene: -
CDR3nt: TGTGCCAGCAGCCTGTATCGGACAGCAGGAGCTAAAGCTTTCTTT
CDR3aa: CASSLYRTAGAKAFF

j_gene: TRBJ2-7
v_gene: TRBV7-9
len: 16
abundance: -
d_gene: TRBD1
CDR3nt: TGTGCCAGCAGCTTAGGACAGGGATCCCCCCTCTACGAGCAGTACTTC
CDR3aa: CASSLGQGSPLYEQYF

j_gene: TRBJ2-1
v_gene: TRBV6-2/TRBV6-3
len: 15
abundance: -
d_gene: TRBD2
CDR3nt: TGTGCCAGCAGTTACACAGCGGGAGGGCCGGGGGAGCAGTTCTTC
CDR3aa: CASSYTAGGPGEQFF

j_gene: TRBJ2-7
v_gene: TRBV19
len: 14
abundance: -
d_gene: -
CDR3nt: TGTGCCAGTAGTATGACAGGCAAGAGGGGGGAGCAGTACTTC
CDR3aa: CASSMTGKRGEQYF

j_gene: TRBJ1-1
v_gene: TRBV2
len: 13
abundance: -
d_gene: -
CDR3nt: TGTGCCAGCAGGGAGACTCTGAACACTGAAGCTTTCTTT
CDR3aa: CASRETLNTEAFF

j_gene: TRBJ1-5
v_gene: TRBV12-3/TRBV12-4
len: 13
abundance: few
d_gene: -
CDR3nt: TGTGCCAGCAGAGAGCGAGAGCCTCAGCCCCAGCATTTT
CDR3aa: CASREREPQPQHF